Listed below are T cell receptor beta chains from one sample, sequenced in a study of response to subunit inactivated influenza vaccine. TCRdb re-called the RT-PCR reads through MiXCR, storing one row per CDR3 protein. The sample has about 780,000 distinct CDR3 sequences, 18% seen once; the top ten hold 11%. Sample: PBMCs from blood, taken less than 6 days after vaccination. The receptors shown here come from a man in his forties or fifties who received an inactivated influenza vaccine. Both conserved end residues are trimmed from each CDR3. A D gene is named only where the DNA matches it firmly.

v_gene: TRBV4-3
j_gene: TRBJ2-7
d_gene: .
len: 13
CDR3aa: ASSQQVGAGYEQY

v_gene: TRBV5-1
j_gene: TRBJ2-7
d_gene: .
len: 13
CDR3aa: ASSPSYSTSYEQY

v_gene: TRBV28
j_gene: TRBJ2-7
d_gene: .
len: 13
CDR3aa: ASSPLIGRSYEQY

v_gene: TRBV7-2
j_gene: TRBJ2-7
d_gene: .
len: 13
CDR3aa: ASSLSLAVRYEQY

v_gene: TRBV4-1
j_gene: TRBJ2-7
d_gene: TRBD2
len: 14
CDR3aa: ASSLDFSGRTAEQY

v_gene: TRBV4-3
j_gene: TRBJ2-1
d_gene: TRBD2
len: 17
CDR3aa: ASSQDRVREREDSNEQF

v_gene: TRBV12-3/TRBV12-4
j_gene: TRBJ2-2
d_gene: TRBD1
len: 11
CDR3aa: AIGQGNTGELF

v_gene: TRBV10-3
j_gene: TRBJ2-7
d_gene: .
len: 14
CDR3aa: AISESGGSSSYEQY

v_gene: TRBV4-3
j_gene: TRBJ1-2
d_gene: TRBD1
len: 12
CDR3aa: ASSQADRDYGYT

v_gene: TRBV7-2
j_gene: TRBJ2-7
d_gene: .
len: 13
CDR3aa: ASSLGGASSYEQY

v_gene: TRBV5-1
j_gene: TRBJ2-7
d_gene: TRBD1
len: 12
CDR3aa: ASSLEGGGYEQY

v_gene: TRBV29-1
j_gene: TRBJ2-7
d_gene: TRBD1
len: 12
CDR3aa: SVLTGLVIYEQY

v_gene: TRBV2
j_gene: TRBJ2-1
d_gene: .
len: 12
CDR3aa: ASSSIQGGNEQF

v_gene: TRBV7-2
j_gene: TRBJ2-1
d_gene: .
len: 12
CDR3aa: ASNPPGVYNEQF

v_gene: TRBV20-1
j_gene: TRBJ2-1
d_gene: .
len: 10
CDR3aa: SARVGVGEQF

v_gene: TRBV7-8
j_gene: TRBJ2-5
d_gene: TRBD2
len: 16
CDR3aa: ASSFPSWTSGGEETQY

v_gene: TRBV12-3/TRBV12-4
j_gene: TRBJ2-1
d_gene: .
len: 12
CDR3aa: ASSIGGTYNEQF

v_gene: TRBV20-1
j_gene: TRBJ1-1
d_gene: .
len: 13
CDR3aa: SAREGGVGPFEAF

v_gene: TRBV6-1
j_gene: TRBJ1-1
d_gene: TRBD1
len: 13
CDR3aa: ASSTGTGMNTEAF

v_gene: TRBV7-6
j_gene: TRBJ2-2
d_gene: .
len: 13
CDR3aa: ASSLGPKNTGELF

v_gene: TRBV28
j_gene: TRBJ2-1
d_gene: .
len: 12
CDR3aa: ASGGGGFYNEQF

v_gene: TRBV7-9
j_gene: TRBJ2-2
d_gene: .
len: 15
CDR3aa: ASSLDSQVANTGELF

v_gene: TRBV4-1
j_gene: TRBJ2-7
d_gene: TRBD1
len: 13
CDR3aa: ASSQTGQGVHEQY

v_gene: TRBV7-7
j_gene: TRBJ2-1
d_gene: TRBD1
len: 13
CDR3aa: ASSFGQGRQNEQF

v_gene: TRBV4-3
j_gene: TRBJ2-1
d_gene: TRBD2
len: 15
CDR3aa: ASSQDVWTSLYNEQF

v_gene: TRBV20-1
j_gene: TRBJ2-5
d_gene: TRBD2
len: 10
CDR3aa: SAVLAGGAQY

v_gene: TRBV18
j_gene: TRBJ2-3
d_gene: TRBD2
len: 11
CDR3aa: ASSPTSLVTQY

v_gene: TRBV5-1
j_gene: TRBJ1-1
d_gene: .
len: 13
CDR3aa: ASSLASQRNTEAF

v_gene: TRBV10-3
j_gene: TRBJ1-2
d_gene: .
len: 13
CDR3aa: AIGPSRGRSYGYT

v_gene: TRBV10-3
j_gene: TRBJ2-5
d_gene: TRBD1
len: 12
CDR3aa: AISRDRGRETQY

v_gene: TRBV12-3/TRBV12-4
j_gene: TRBJ2-2
d_gene: TRBD1
len: 15
CDR3aa: ASSTLPGQGNTGELF

v_gene: TRBV30
j_gene: TRBJ2-1
d_gene: .
len: 14
CDR3aa: AWNKFGVLSYNEQF

v_gene: TRBV6-2/TRBV6-3
j_gene: TRBJ2-5
d_gene: .
len: 11
CDR3aa: ASRNRVRETQY

v_gene: TRBV12-3/TRBV12-4
j_gene: TRBJ2-5
d_gene: TRBD1
len: 13
CDR3aa: ASSWGQGPQETQY

v_gene: TRBV10-3
j_gene: TRBJ2-3
d_gene: .
len: 13
CDR3aa: AIGTSGVSTDTQY

v_gene: TRBV6-1
j_gene: TRBJ2-3
d_gene: .
len: 15
CDR3aa: ASSEAFGGDLTDTQY

v_gene: TRBV10-3
j_gene: TRBJ1-6
d_gene: .
len: 11
CDR3aa: ATSETVNSPLH

v_gene: TRBV30
j_gene: TRBJ2-6
d_gene: .
len: 11
CDR3aa: AYMTSGANVLT

v_gene: TRBV5-1
j_gene: TRBJ1-1
d_gene: .
len: 11
CDR3aa: ASRTALNTEAF

v_gene: TRBV14
j_gene: TRBJ2-1
d_gene: .
len: 15
CDR3aa: ASSQRTWVSLRDEQF

v_gene: TRBV12-3/TRBV12-4
j_gene: TRBJ2-7
d_gene: TRBD1
len: 13
CDR3aa: ASSLHLRTGYEQY

v_gene: TRBV5-1
j_gene: TRBJ2-7
d_gene: TRBD2
len: 14
CDR3aa: ASSHGGAASSYEQY

v_gene: TRBV6-2/TRBV6-3
j_gene: TRBJ2-1
d_gene: TRBD2
len: 14
CDR3aa: ASSSRPAGGGDEQF

v_gene: TRBV3-1
j_gene: TRBJ2-5
d_gene: TRBD2
len: 14
CDR3aa: ASSARLAGTQETQY

v_gene: TRBV9
j_gene: TRBJ2-5
d_gene: .
len: 14
CDR3aa: ASSVGPRPLQETQY

v_gene: TRBV13
j_gene: TRBJ2-7
d_gene: TRBD1
len: 13
CDR3aa: ASSQRTGEPYSQY